These T cell receptor beta chains were read from a single sample in a study of cytomegalovirus exposure and HLA in healthy donors. Repertoires were generated with immunoSEQ multiplex PCR, while TCRdb's copy carries only in-frame clones and drops some. The sample holds roughly 120,000 clones, approximately 85% seen once. The sequenced material came from PBMCs. These receptors were taken from a male donor in good health and CMV-seropositive. CDR3s include the opening cysteine and the closing phenylalanine or tryptophan. Each record gives: V gene, D gene, clone size, J gene, CDR3 DNA, CDR3 protein. The D gene is left open where the match is weak. Clone sizes are given selectively: once, few, many, or a class where the clone is expanded.

TRBV6-4	NA	NA	TRBJ2-2	TGTGCCAGCAGTGATGGGGGGAGCACCGGGGAGCTGTTTTTT	CASSDGGSTGELFF
TRBV5-8	NA	NA	TRBJ2-5	TGTGCCAGCAGCTTCCGGGGATCAGGCCAGTACTTC	CASSFRGSGQYF
TRBV29-1	NA	NA	TRBJ2-1	TGCAGCGCTCTCGTCTACAATGAGCAGTTCTTC	CSALVYNEQFF
TRBV28	NA	NA	TRBJ1-3	TGTGCCAGCAGTTTACCGCTAGATGAAGGTTCTGGAAACACCATATATTTT	CASSLPLDEGSGNTIYF
TRBV28	TRBD1	once	TRBJ1-4	TGTGCCAGCAGTACCACAGGGGAAGTGAGGGAAAAACTGTTTTTT	CASSTTGEVREKLFF
TRBV9	NA	NA	TRBJ2-7	TGTGCCAGCAGCGGTAGCGGAGGGGCCTACGAGCAGTACTTC	CASSGSGGAYEQYF
TRBV28	NA	few	TRBJ1-5	TGTGCCGAAAGGACAGCTAATCAGCCCCAGCATTTT	CAERTANQPQHF
TRBV5-4	TRBD1	NA	TRBJ1-3	TGTGCCAGCAGCTTGGGACAGGGAAAGAATGGAAACACCATATATTTT	CASSLGQGKNGNTIYF
TRBV15	TRBD1	NA	TRBJ2-7	TGTGCCACCAGCAGAGTTCCCGGGACAGGGTTCTACGAGCAGTACTTC	CATSRVPGTGFYEQYF
TRBV28	TRBD2	NA	TRBJ2-5	TGTGCCAGCAGTCCAACTAGCGGGAGATTTGAGACCCAGTACTTC	CASSPTSGRFETQYF
TRBV30	NA	NA	TRBJ1-1	TGTGCCTGGAGGTTCGGTGATGACACTGAAGCTTTCTTT	CAWRFGDDTEAFF
TRBV28	NA	NA	TRBJ2-3	TGTGCCAGCAGTTCCGGGGGTCTTTCGGTCACAGATACGCAGTATTTT	CASSSGGLSVTDTQYF
TRBV28	NA	few	TRBJ2-7	TGTGCCAGCAGTTTGGGGGCCCCGTCCTCCTACGAGCAGTACTTC	CASSLGAPSSYEQYF
TRBV9	NA	NA	TRBJ2-7	TGTGCCAGCAGCGCGGAGACAGGTTTTTTCCACGAGCAGTACTTC	CASSAETGFFHEQYF
TRBV7-2	NA	NA	TRBJ2-6	TGTGCCAGCTCTCGGACCTCTGGGGCCAACGGCCTGACTTTC	CASSRTSGANGLTF
TRBV13	NA	NA	TRBJ1-3	TGTGCCAGCAGCTTCAGGGCTCAGACTGGAAACACCATATATTTT	CASSFRAQTGNTIYF
TRBV28	NA	NA	TRBJ2-1	TGTGCCAGCAGTTTACTGGCGGGCGCATCTTACAATGAGCAGTTCTTC	CASSLLAGASYNEQFF
TRBV7-9	NA	NA	TRBJ1-2	TGTGCCAGCAGCAACAGCCATACTGTCAACTATGGCTACACCTTC	CASSNSHTVNYGYTF
TRBV30	TRBD1	few	TRBJ1-2	TGTGCCTGGAGTGTACCATACAGGGGACTGTATGGCTACACCTTC	CAWSVPYRGLYGYTF
TRBV30	TRBD1	NA	TRBJ2-7	TGTGCCTGGGGGGGACAGGGGCTGATCGAGCAGTACTTC	CAWGGQGLIEQYF
TRBV6-5	TRBD1	NA	TRBJ1-4	TGTGCCAGCAGTTACGCAACAGGGGCCAATGAAAAACTGTTTTTT	CASSYATGANEKLFF
TRBV27	TRBD2	NA	TRBJ2-3	TGTGCCAGCAGTTTTGAAACTAGCGGGACGGGGAACACAGATACGCAGTATTTT	CASSFETSGTGNTDTQYF
TRBV4-2	TRBD2	NA	TRBJ2-3	TGTGCCAGCAGCCAAGAGTTGGGCGGGAGTGCAGATACGCAGTATTTT	CASSQELGGSADTQYF
TRBV28	TRBD1	NA	TRBJ1-5	TGTGCCAGCAGTTTAGCGGACAGGGGGAGTTTGCAGCCCCAGCATTTT	CASSLADRGSLQPQHF
TRBV2	TRBD1	NA	TRBJ2-3	TGTGCCAGCAGTACAGGGGGGTCTGTGAATACGCAGTATTTT	CASSTGGSVNTQYF
TRBV18	NA	NA	TRBJ1-2	TGTGCCAGCTCACCACAGGAGGGCCCTTGGGGCTACACCTTC	CASSPQEGPWGYTF
TRBV11-2	TRBD1	NA	TRBJ1-2	TGTGCCAGCAGCAGGGACAGGGCCAACCGTAACTATGGCTACACCTTC	CASSRDRANRNYGYTF
TRBV14	TRBD1	NA	TRBJ2-7	TGTGCCAGCAGCCCTAAGGGGGCCAGGGGGCGGGAGCAGTACTTC	CASSPKGARGREQYF
TRBV7-9	TRBD1	NA	TRBJ2-1	TGTGCCAGCAGTGATCGGGACAGTCCCTTCAATGAGCAGTTCTTC	CASSDRDSPFNEQFF
TRBV7-9	NA	NA	TRBJ2-5	TGTGCCAGCAGCGATCCCGGGAGAGAAGAGACCCAGTACTTC	CASSDPGREETQYF
TRBV9	TRBD2	few	TRBJ2-2	TGTGCCAGCAGCGTAGGGACTAGCGGGAACACCGGGGAGCTGTTTTTT	CASSVGTSGNTGELFF
TRBV7-8	NA	NA	TRBJ2-1	TGTGCCAGCAGCCCAGGACACCCCGGGCGGTTCTTC	CASSPGHPGRFF
TRBV7-2	TRBD1	NA	TRBJ1-2	TGTGCCAGCAGCGGGGACAGGGGCGATGGCTACACCTTC	CASSGDRGDGYTF